The 18 T cell receptor beta chains reported below all come from one sample, sequenced in a study of blood T cell repertoires in COVID-19. Sequencing used immunoSEQ multiplex PCR; TCRdb keeps in-frame clones, though not all of them. This table has roughly 30,000 clones, roughly 80% appearing once. The sequencing sample was made of peripheral blood. The origin of the receptors is a man at least 80 years old with active COVID-19.

This clone was seen a single time. The chain carries TRBV19 and TRBJ2-1; 7 bases fit TRBD2. The V gene's germline CDR1 is LNHDA and CDR2 SQIVND (reference sequence). V trimming: 8 bases; J trimming: 0 bases; junction bases outside the gene matches: 4. The length of the CDR3 is 14 residues. Written as DNA, the CDR3 is TGTGCCAGTGCTAGCGGTACCTCCTACAATGAGCAGTTCTTC. This encodes CASASGTSYNEQFF.

The V gene is TRBV3-1 (or the pseudogene TRBV3-2), the J gene TRBJ2-5, with 7 bases matching TRBD2. Germline CDR1 is LGHDT and CDR2 is YNNKEL (reference sequence). The CDR3 has 14 amino acids. Losses at the gene ends were 4 bases for V and 4 bases for J; bases not matched to a gene: 6. In DNA form, the CDR3 reads TGTGCCAGCAGCCGCAAAACTAGCGTAGAGACCCAGTACTTC. Its translation is CASSRKTSVETQYF.

V is TRBV11-2 and J is TRBJ2-5, with 8 bases that match TRBD1. The CDR3 covers 15 residues. The germline CDR1 and CDR2 sequences are SGHAT and FQNNGV. J gave up 5 bases and V 3 bases, and 8 bases lay outside the gene matches. The CDR3 DNA reads as TGTGCCAGCAGCTTCGGGGCAGGGGGCCAGGAGACCCAGTACTTC. This encodes CASSFGAGGQETQYF.

This chain connects TRBV7-6 to TRBJ1-5; D call uncertain. The V gene's germline CDR1 is SGHVS and CDR2 FNYEAQ. CDR3 length: 16 amino acids. Trimming left V 1 base short and J 1 base short, with 11 bases between. This CDR3 reads CASSLGNGMSNQPQHF. CDR3 sequence (DNA): TGTGCCAGCAGCTTAGGTAACGGGATGAGCAATCAGCCCCAGCATTTT.

DNA for the CDR3: TGTGCCAGCAGCTATACAGGTACCCTCCACAATGAGCAGTTCTTC. Its protein product is CASSYTGTLHNEQFF. The chain is built from TRBV7-8 and TRBJ2-1; D possibly corresponds to TRBD1 (5 bases). In germline, CDR1 is SGHVS, CDR2 FQNEAQ. The CDR3 length is 15 residues. Trimming left V 4 bases short and J 5 bases short, with 15 bases between.

The CDR3 protein is CASSLIKTGPYNEQFF. The CDR3 coding sequence is TGTGCCAGCAGCTTGATTAAGACAGGGCCCTACAATGAGCAGTTCTTC. V usage is TRBV5-6 and J usage is TRBJ2-1; 7 bases agree with TRBD1. J lost 2 bases, V lost 1 base, and 6 bases had no gene match. Germline values: CDR1 SGHDT, CDR2 YYEEEE. The CDR3 runs 16 residues.

The chain uses TRBV30 and TRBJ1-1, with 12 bases that match TRBD1. Germline CDR1 reads GTSNPN; CDR2 reads SVGIG (reference sequence). The CDR3 length is 14 residues. Trimming at V came to 4 bases and at J to 5 bases, leaving 5 bases not matched to a gene. The CDR3: CAWTGQGAWTEAFF. DNA of the CDR3: TGTGCCTGGACGGGACAGGGGGCTTGGACTGAAGCTTTCTTT.

This clone was observed a single time. DNA of the CDR3: TGTGCCAGCAGCTTAGACGGTACGCAACCTACAGATACGCAGTATTTT. Translation: CASSLDGTQPTDTQYF. V and J are TRBV7-9 and TRBJ2-3, with unresolved D. CDR1 is SEHNR, CDR2 FQNEAQ, per germline (reference sequence). The CDR3 totals 16 residues. Between the trimmed V and J ends, which lost 1 base and 3 bases, there was a span of 14 bases.

The chain combines TRBV12-3 or TRBV12-4 with TRBJ2-2; D possibly corresponds to TRBD1 (5 bases). The CDR3 spans 13 residues. Deletions cut 2 bases from V and 5 bases from J, with 6 bases between. For the CDR3, the DNA is TGTGCCAGCAGTTTACAGGGAACCGGGGAGCTGTTTTTT. Translated: CASSLQGTGELFF.

The rearrangement uses TRBV5-1 and TRBJ2-7; D possibly corresponds to TRBD1 (7 bases). Trimming removed 6 bases at V and 0 bases at J, with 13 bases between. The CDR3 covers 14 residues. Per the germline V gene, CDR1 is SGHRS and CDR2 is YFSETQ. CDR3 nucleotides: TGCGCCAGCAAGGAGGGGGCTCTCTCCTACGAGCAGTACTTC. It encodes CASKEGALSYEQYF.

In its sample, this clone was seen a few times. The chain combines TRBV3-1 (or the pseudogene TRBV3-2) with TRBJ1-6; a possible D gene is TRBD1 (6 bases). Germline CDR1 LGHDT, CDR2 YNNKEL (reference sequence). V gave up 4 bases and J gave up 9 bases, with 16 bases separating them. There are 15 residues in the CDR3. This CDR3 reads CASSLLGQGSSPLHF. DNA of the CDR3: TGTGCCAGCAGCCTCCTCGGGCAGGGGAGTTCACCCCTCCACTTT.

The chain couples TRBV7-2 to TRBJ2-7; 7 nucleotides agree with TRBD1. This CDR3 has 15 residues. Germline V gene lookup returns CDR1 SGHTA and CDR2 FQGNSA. V dropped 5 bases and J dropped 3; count of bases not matched to a gene: 10. CDR3 region: CASSLVIQGRYEQYF. Written as DNA, the CDR3 is TGTGCCAGCAGCCTAGTCATACAGGGGCGCTACGAGCAGTACTTC.

The gene calls are TRBV29-1 and TRBJ1-6; weak D call: TRBD1 (5 bases). Germline V CDR1 and CDR2: SQVTM, ANQGSEA. V lost 6 bases and J lost 7, with 16 bases in between. This CDR3 contains 14 residues. The CDR3 bases are TGCAGCGTCGGCACGGGGGGGAACAATTCACCCCTCCACTTT. Translated: CSVGTGGNNSPLHF.

The chain combines TRBV5-8 with TRBJ2-1, with 8 bases lining up with TRBD2. With V trimmed by 4 bases and J by 4 bases, 10 bases remained unmatched. There are 16 residues in the CDR3. Germline lookup yields CDR1 SGHTS and CDR2 YDEGEE. DNA for the CDR3: TGTGCCAGCAGCCCCCGGCCTAGCGGGTCTTACAATGAGCAGTTCTTC. Protein product: CASSPRPSGSYNEQFF.

V usage is TRBV3-1 (or the pseudogene TRBV3-2) and J usage is TRBJ2-6; D is unresolved. CDR1 is LGHDT, CDR2 YNNKEL, per germline (reference sequence). The CDR3 contains 15 residues. Trimming removed 2 bases at V and 1 base at J, with 6 bases between. CDR3 coding DNA: TGTGCCAGCAGCCAATCCGGGTCTGGGGCCAACGTCCTGACTTTC. Protein: CASSQSGSGANVLTF.

This clone appeared a single time. The chain links TRBV7-2 to TRBJ1-3, with 7 positions matching TRBD1. Germline V gene data show CDR1 as SGHTA and CDR2 as FQGNSA. The trim removed 5 bases at V and 5 bases at J, leaving 12 bases unmatched. This CDR3 has 16 amino acids. CDR3 loop: CASSHGTDVLRNTIYF. The CDR3, as DNA: TGTGCCAGCAGCCACGGGACAGACGTTCTTCGAAACACCATATATTTT.

This chain connects TRBV9 to TRBJ2-7, with 7 bases that match TRBD1. The V gene's germline CDR1 is SGDLS and CDR2 YYNGEE. J was trimmed by 0 bases and V by 0 bases; bases with no gene match: 3. The CDR3 is 15 residues long. The CDR3 spells CASSVETGSSYEQYF. Written as DNA, the CDR3 is TGTGCCAGCAGCGTAGAGACAGGGAGCTCCTACGAGCAGTACTTC.

CDR3 sequence: CASSDRDREGVWYNEQFF. CDR3 bases: TGTGCCAGCAGCGACCGGGACAGGGAGGGAGTCTGGTACAATGAGCAGTTCTTC. J is TRBJ2-1 and V is TRBV2, with 9 bases matching TRBD1. The trim removed 6 bases at V and 4 bases at J, leaving 16 bases unmatched. The germline V gene encodes CDR1 SNHLY and CDR2 FYNNEI. The CDR3 runs 18 residues.